This entry describes one T cell receptor beta chain. This sample is part of a study of T cells in Graves' hyperthyroidism and ophthalmopathy. Study at large: Prior to any treatment, at the point of initial diagnosis, peripheral blood was collected.

Amplification targeted TCR beta CDR3 regions from RNA transcripts. HTBI primers were the set used in a first-round RT-PCR of the TCR CDR3. TCRdb re-called the multiplex PCR reads through MiXCR, storing one row per CDR3 protein. The top ten clones hold roughly an eighth of a sample with approximately 690,000 distinct CDR3 sequences, about 15% of them seen once. Researchers barred patients who had uncontrolled infection, other autoimmune disease, pregnancy or lactation. Cells are PBMCs isolated from roughly 9.3 ml of fresh blood. Sequenced material: blood. This TCR came from a woman between 50 and 59 years old with Graves' ophthalmopathy.

CDR3 coding DNA: TGTGCCAGCAGTGAAGGTCTGACAGTCCCGCCCCAGCATTTT. This sequence encodes CASSEGLTVPPQHF. The V gene is TRBV6-1, the J gene TRBJ1-5; D may be TRBD1 (5 bases). Looked up from germline, CDR1 is MNHNS and CDR2 is SASEGT. The ends were cut back, 1 base at V and 9 bases at J, with 13 bases in the middle. This CDR3 is built from 14 residues.